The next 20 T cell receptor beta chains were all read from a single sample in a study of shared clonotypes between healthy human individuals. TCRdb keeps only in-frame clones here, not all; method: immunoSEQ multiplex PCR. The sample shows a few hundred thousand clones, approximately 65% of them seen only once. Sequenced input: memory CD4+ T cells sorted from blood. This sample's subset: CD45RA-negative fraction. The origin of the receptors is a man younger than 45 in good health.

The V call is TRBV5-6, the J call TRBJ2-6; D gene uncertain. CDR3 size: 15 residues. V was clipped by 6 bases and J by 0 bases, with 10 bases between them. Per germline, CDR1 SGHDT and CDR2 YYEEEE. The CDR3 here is CASTNGPSGANVLTF. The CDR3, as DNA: TGTGCCAGCACTAATGGGCCCTCTGGGGCCAACGTCCTGACTTTC.

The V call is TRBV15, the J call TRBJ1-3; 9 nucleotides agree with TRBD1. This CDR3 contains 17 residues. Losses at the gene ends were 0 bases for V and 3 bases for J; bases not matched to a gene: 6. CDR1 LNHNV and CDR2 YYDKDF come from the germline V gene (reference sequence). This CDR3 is CATSRDSLDRGGNTIYF. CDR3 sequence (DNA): TGTGCCACCAGCAGAGATTCCCTGGACAGGGGTGGAAACACCATATATTTT.

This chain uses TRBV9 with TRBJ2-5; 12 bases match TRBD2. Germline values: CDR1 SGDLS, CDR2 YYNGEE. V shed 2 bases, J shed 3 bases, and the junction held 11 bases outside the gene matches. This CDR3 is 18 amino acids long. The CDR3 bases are TGTGCCAGCAGCGTCGGGACTAGCGGGTTCTCCACCAAAGAGACCCAGTACTTC. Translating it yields CASSVGTSGFSTKETQYF.

CDR3 in DNA: TGCAGCACAGGACAGGGGGCCTCAGATACGCAGTATTTT. It specifies CSTGQGASDTQYF. V usage is TRBV29-1 and J usage is TRBJ2-3; 11 nucleotides align to TRBD1. This CDR3 contains 13 residues. Germline V gene sequence: CDR1 SQVTM, CDR2 ANQGSEA. V lost 8 bases, J lost 4 bases, and 5 bases stayed unmatched.

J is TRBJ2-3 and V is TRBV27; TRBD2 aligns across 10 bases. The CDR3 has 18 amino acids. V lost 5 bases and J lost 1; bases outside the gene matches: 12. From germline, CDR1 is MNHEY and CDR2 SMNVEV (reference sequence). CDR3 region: CASSPRTSGPRGTDTQYF. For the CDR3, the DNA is TGTGCCAGCAGTCCCCGGACTAGCGGCCCGAGGGGCACAGATACGCAGTATTTT.

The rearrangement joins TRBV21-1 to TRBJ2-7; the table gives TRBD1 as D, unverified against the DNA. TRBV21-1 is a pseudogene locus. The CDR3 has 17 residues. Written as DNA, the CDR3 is TGTGCCAGCAGCAAAGAAGGGGGTTCAGTGAGCTCCTACGAGCAGTACTTC. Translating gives CASSKEGGSVSSYEQYF.

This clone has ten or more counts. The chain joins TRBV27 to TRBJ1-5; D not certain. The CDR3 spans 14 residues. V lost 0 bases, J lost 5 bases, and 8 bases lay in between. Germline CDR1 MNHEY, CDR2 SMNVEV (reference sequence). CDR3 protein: CASSLSPGYQPQHF. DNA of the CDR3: TGTGCCAGCAGTTTATCCCCGGGCTATCAGCCCCAGCATTTT.

This chain's CDR3 is CASSLAALNTGELFF. CDR3 sequence (DNA): TGTGCCAGCAGCCTCGCCGCCCTCAACACCGGGGAGCTGTTTTTT. The chain is built from TRBV11-3 and TRBJ2-2; D ambiguous. Germline assignment: CDR1 SGHNT and CDR2 YENEEA. The CDR3 length is 15 residues. V was pared by 5 bases and J by 2 bases, with 12 bases between.

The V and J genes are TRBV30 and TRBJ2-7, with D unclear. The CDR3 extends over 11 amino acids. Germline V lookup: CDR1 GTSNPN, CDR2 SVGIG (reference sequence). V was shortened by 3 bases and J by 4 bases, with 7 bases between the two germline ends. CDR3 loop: CAWREGYEQYF. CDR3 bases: TGTGCCTGGAGGGAAGGATACGAGCAGTACTTC.

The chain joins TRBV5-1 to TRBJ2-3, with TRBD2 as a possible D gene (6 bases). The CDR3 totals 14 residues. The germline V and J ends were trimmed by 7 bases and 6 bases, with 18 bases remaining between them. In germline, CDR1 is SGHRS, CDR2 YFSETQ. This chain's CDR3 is CASGGTPGSDTQYF. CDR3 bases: TGCGCCAGCGGGGGGACGCCTGGTAGCGATACGCAGTATTTT.

In DNA, the CDR3 is TGTGCCAGCAGTTACCCGACAGGGAAGGGGGCCAACGTCCTGACTTTC. Protein product: CASSYPTGKGANVLTF. The chain recombines TRBV6-6 with TRBJ2-6; 7 bases map to TRBD1. Germline values: CDR1 MNHNY, CDR2 SVGAGI (reference sequence). Trimming removed 2 bases from V and 4 bases from J; junction bases left unmatched: 5. The CDR3 has 16 residues.

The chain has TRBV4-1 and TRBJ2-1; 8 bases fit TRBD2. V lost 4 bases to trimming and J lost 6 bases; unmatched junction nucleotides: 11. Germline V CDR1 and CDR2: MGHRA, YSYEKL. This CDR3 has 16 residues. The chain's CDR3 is CASSRTGTSVSNEQFF. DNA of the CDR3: TGCGCCAGCAGCCGGACCGGGACTAGTGTCTCCAATGAGCAGTTCTTC.

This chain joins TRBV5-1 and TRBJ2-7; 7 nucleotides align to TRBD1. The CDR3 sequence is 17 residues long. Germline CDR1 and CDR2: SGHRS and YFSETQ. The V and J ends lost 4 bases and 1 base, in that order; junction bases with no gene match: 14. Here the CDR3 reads CASSKGQTNYPSYEQYF. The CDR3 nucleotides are TGCGCCAGCAGCAAGGGACAGACCAACTACCCTTCCTACGAGCAGTACTTC.

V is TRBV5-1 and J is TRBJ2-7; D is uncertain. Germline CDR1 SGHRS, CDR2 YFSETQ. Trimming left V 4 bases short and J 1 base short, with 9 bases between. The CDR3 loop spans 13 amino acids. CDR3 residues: CASSPDGSYEQYF. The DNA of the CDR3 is TGCGCCAGCAGCCCGGACGGATCCTACGAGCAGTACTTC.

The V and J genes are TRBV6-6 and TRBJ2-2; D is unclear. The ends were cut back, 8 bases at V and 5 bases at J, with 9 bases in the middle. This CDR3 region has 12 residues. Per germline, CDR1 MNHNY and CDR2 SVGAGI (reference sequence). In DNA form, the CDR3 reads TGTGCCAGCCGTACAAAGACCGGGGAGCTGTTTTTT. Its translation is CASRTKTGELFF.

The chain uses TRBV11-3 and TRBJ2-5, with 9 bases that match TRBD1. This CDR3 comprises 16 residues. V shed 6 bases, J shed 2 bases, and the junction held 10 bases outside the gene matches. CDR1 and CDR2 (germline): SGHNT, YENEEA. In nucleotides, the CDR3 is TGTGCCAGCAGGAAACAGGGGGCCCTCCGACAAGAGACCCAGTACTTC. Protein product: CASRKQGALRQETQYF.

As DNA, the CDR3 is TGTGCCAGCAGTCCGGGGGATCGGGAGCAGTTCTTC. It is translated as CASSPGDREQFF. V gene TRBV6-6 combines with J gene TRBJ2-1, with D possibly being TRBD2 (6 bases). This CDR3 has 12 residues. Germline V gene sequence: CDR1 MNHNY, CDR2 SVGAGI (reference sequence). V lost 5 bases and J 10 bases, leaving 12 bases between the germline ends.

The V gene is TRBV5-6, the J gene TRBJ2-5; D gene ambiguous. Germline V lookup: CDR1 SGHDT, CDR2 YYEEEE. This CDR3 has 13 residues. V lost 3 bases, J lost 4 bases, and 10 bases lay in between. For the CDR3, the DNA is TGTGCCAGCAGCTCACAGAATAGAGAGACCCAGTACTTC. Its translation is CASSSQNRETQYF. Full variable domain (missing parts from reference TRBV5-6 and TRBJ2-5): DAGVTQSPTHLIKTRGQQVTLRCSPKSGHDTVSWYQQALGQGPQFIFQYYEEEERQRGNFPDRFSGHQFPNYSSELNVNALLLGDSALYLCASSSQNRETQYFGPGTRLLVL.

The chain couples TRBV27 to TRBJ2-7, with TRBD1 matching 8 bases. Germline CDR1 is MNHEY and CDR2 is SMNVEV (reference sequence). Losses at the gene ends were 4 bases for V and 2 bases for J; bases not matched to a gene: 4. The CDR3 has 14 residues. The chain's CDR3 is CASSYRGQAYEQYF. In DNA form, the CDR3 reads TGTGCCAGCAGTTACAGGGGACAGGCCTACGAGCAGTACTTC.

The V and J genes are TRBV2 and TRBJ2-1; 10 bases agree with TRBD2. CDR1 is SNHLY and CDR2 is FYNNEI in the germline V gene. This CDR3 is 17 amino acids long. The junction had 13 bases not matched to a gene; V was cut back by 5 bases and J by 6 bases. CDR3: CASSRDQAGGPGNEQFF. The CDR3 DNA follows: TGTGCCAGCAGTAGAGACCAAGCGGGAGGGCCCGGCAATGAGCAGTTCTTC. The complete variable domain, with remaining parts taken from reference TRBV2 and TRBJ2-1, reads EPEVTQTPSHQVTQMGQEVILRCVPISNHLYFYWYRQILGQKVEFLVSFYNNEISEKSEIFDDQFSVERPDGSNFTLKIRSTKLEDSAMYFCASSRDQAGGPGNEQFFGPGTRLTVL.